Following are 9 T cell receptor beta chains from one sample sequenced in a study of immune evolution from preneoplasia to lung adenocarcinoma. The method was immunoSEQ multiplex PCR; TCRdb's version includes in-frame clones alone and lacks a portion of them. The repertoire holds about 4,100 clones, with about 89% as singletons. Sequences were obtained from FFPE minimally invasive lung adenocarcinoma tissue. All receptors come from an older donor with lung adenocarcinoma.

V is TRBV2 and J is TRBJ1-1; possible D gene TRBD1, 5 bases. Per germline, CDR1 SNHLY and CDR2 FYNNEI. CDR3 length: 15 residues. Trimming stripped 5 bases from V and 5 bases from J, with 18 bases between. Here the CDR3 reads CASSMLGTPTTEAFF. For the CDR3, the DNA is TGTGCCAGCAGTATGCTGGGGACCCCGACTACTGAAGCTTTCTTT.

The chain is built from TRBV5-1 and TRBJ2-7; 7 bases fit TRBD2. The CDR3 totals 14 residues. Trimming cost V 1 base and J 3 bases; bases outside gene matches: 4. Looked up from germline, CDR1 is SGHRS and CDR2 is YFSETQ. CDR3 nucleotide sequence: TGCGCCAGCAGCTTGCCAGCGGGGTTCTACGAGCAGTACTTC. It translates to CASSLPAGFYEQYF.

The chain joins TRBV30 to TRBJ2-5; D perhaps matches TRBD2 (5 bases). The ends were cut back, 3 bases at V and 2 bases at J, with 10 bases in the middle. Germline lookup yields CDR1 GTSNPN and CDR2 SVGIG (reference sequence). The CDR3 loop spans 13 amino acids. Here the CDR3 DNA reads TGTGCCTGGAGATGGCGGGCGCAAGAGACCCAGTACTTC. It yields the protein CAWRWRAQETQYF.

The rearrangement uses TRBV7-6 and TRBJ2-1; TRBD2 is a possible D gene (5 bases). Per the germline V gene, CDR1 is SGHVS and CDR2 is FNYEAQ. There are 17 residues in the CDR3. V lost 2 bases and J lost 4, with 18 bases in between. The CDR3 DNA follows: TGTGCCAGCAGCTTACGCCTCTCTGGCGGGCATTACAATGAGCAGTTCTTC. Encoded protein: CASSLRLSGGHYNEQFF.

This chain uses TRBV6-6 with TRBJ2-1; D possibly corresponds to TRBD1 (7 bases). Trimming took off 5 bases at V and 4 bases at J, with 18 bases between the two ends. Germline-derived CDR1 and CDR2 are MNHNY and SVGAGI (reference sequence). The CDR3 totals 16 residues. CDR3 residues: CASSPPGGRGYNEQFF. The CDR3, as DNA: TGTGCCAGCAGTCCCCCAGGGGGTCGGGGGTACAATGAGCAGTTCTTC.

The V call is TRBV28, the J call TRBJ2-3; 10 nucleotides agree with TRBD1. The CDR3 length is 15 residues. Trimming removed 10 bases from V and 5 bases from J; junction bases left unmatched: 12. CDR1 and CDR2 from the germline V gene are MDHEN and SYDVKM. CDR3 sequence: CATRQSGTGVDTQYF. The CDR3 coding sequence is TGTGCCACCCGCCAATCCGGGACAGGGGTAGATACGCAGTATTTT.

V and J are TRBV2 and TRBJ1-4; D remains ambiguous. Deletions cut 5 bases from V and 8 bases from J, with 12 bases between. Per the germline V gene, CDR1 is SNHLY and CDR2 is FYNNEI. The CDR3 runs to 13 residues. The CDR3 loop is CASSMVVEEKLFF. In DNA form, the CDR3 reads TGTGCCAGCAGTATGGTGGTAGAAGAAAAACTGTTTTTT.

The gene calls are TRBV7-9 and TRBJ2-3; 7 bases map to TRBD2. This CDR3 has 15 amino acids. J lost 4 bases, V lost 2 bases, and 6 bases had no gene match. The germline CDR1 and CDR2 sequences are SEHNR and FQNEAQ (reference sequence). This CDR3 is CASSLSSLAADTQYF. The CDR3 DNA is TGTGCCAGCAGCTTAAGTTCCCTAGCGGCAGATACGCAGTATTTT.

The rearrangement joins TRBV7-2 to TRBJ2-3; D is possibly TRBD1 or TRBD2 (5 bases each). The length of the CDR3 is 16 residues. Trimming removed 4 bases at V and 3 bases at J, with 17 bases between. CDR1 and CDR2 from the germline V gene are SGHTA and FQGNSA. The CDR3 nucleotides read TGTGCCAGCAGCTCTGACCCGGGACGGCCGACAGATACGCAGTATTTT. Protein product: CASSSDPGRPTDTQYF. Complete variable domain (other parts from reference TRBV7-2 and TRBJ2-3): GAGVSQSPSNKVTEKGKDVELRCDPISGHTALYWYRQSLGQGLEFLIYFQGNSAPDKSGLPSDRFSAERTGGSVSTLTIQRTQQEDSAVYLCASSSDPGRPTDTQYFGPGTRLTVL.